This T cell receptor beta chain was profiled in a study of cytomegalovirus exposure and HLA in healthy donors. The protocol was immunoSEQ multiplex PCR, while the TCRdb copy is restricted to in-frame clones and leaves out a portion. The sample has 100,000 to 150,000 clones; roughly 89% are singletons. As to this clone: Its antigen remains unknown.

The V and J ends lost 1 base and 4 bases respectively, with 15 bases between them. CDR3 length equals 16 residues. Germline lookup yields CDR1 PRHDT and CDR2 FYEKMQ (reference sequence). Study-level results: Rarity marked most TCR sequences, yet some public TCRs occurred in many donors. Cytomegalovirus status was reportedly diagnosed by the classifier with high specificity and sensitivity. The listing of roughly 160 TCR beta chains classed them as cytomegalovirus-associated. Later, an analysis found that TCR clusters from the first cohort tended to co-occur in the roughly 110 validation repertoires.

The sample taken for sequencing was PBMCs. The chain employs TRBV13 and TRBJ2-3; D remains ambiguous. The sequence came from a woman aged 18-29 years in good health and CMV-seronegative. The CDR3 sequence is CASSLVSRPLADTQYF. The CDR3 DNA sequence: TGTGCCAGCAGCTTAGTTTCTAGACCCCTGGCAGATACGCAGTATTTT.